This T cell receptor beta chain was documented in a study of cytomegalovirus exposure and HLA in healthy donors. Study summary: About 200 million T cells yielded fewer than 120 million unique TCR beta sequences in earlier analysis. Study outcomes and limitations: Being productive about 90% or about 30% of the time was typical of most TCR beta V segments in an earlier analysis. An analysis was carried out at a later point. It showed that HLA-associated TCR beta chains were more clonally expanded than equally common non-associated chains. Investigators reported over 150 TCR beta chains as tied to cytomegalovirus.

The PCR contained 60 Vbeta and 13 Jbeta primers. Here immunoSEQ multiplex PCR was the method, and the copy in TCRdb shows in-frame clones only, minus some. The table records 75,000 to 90,000 clones, roughly 63% of them present only once. This clone was picked up a small number of times. Its antigen is not known. The CDR3 runs to 15 residues. Germline-derived CDR1 and CDR2 are SGHVS and FNYEAQ. V dropped 5 bases and J dropped 8; count of bases not matched to a gene: 9. The source is a woman in her thirties or forties in good health and CMV-seropositive. This chain uses TRBV7-6 with TRBJ2-1; 10 bases match TRBD2. Input material: PBMCs. The CDR3: CASSPSLAGADEQFF. In DNA form, the CDR3 reads TGTGCCAGCAGCCCTAGTCTAGCGGGAGCCGATGAGCAGTTCTTC.